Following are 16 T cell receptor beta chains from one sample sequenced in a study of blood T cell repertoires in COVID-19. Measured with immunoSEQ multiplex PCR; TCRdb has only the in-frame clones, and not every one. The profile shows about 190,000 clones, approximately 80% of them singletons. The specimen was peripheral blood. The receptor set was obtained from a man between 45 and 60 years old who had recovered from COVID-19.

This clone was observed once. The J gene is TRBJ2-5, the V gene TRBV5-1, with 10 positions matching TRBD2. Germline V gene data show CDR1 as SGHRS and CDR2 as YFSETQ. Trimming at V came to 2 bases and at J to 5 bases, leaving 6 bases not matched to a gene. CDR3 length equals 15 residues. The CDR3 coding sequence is TGCGCCAGCAGCTTTACAGCGGGAGGGCAGGAGACCCAGTACTTC. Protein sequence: CASSFTAGGQETQYF.

CDR3 in amino acids: CASSFGLTAYEQYF. The CDR3 nucleotides are TGTGCCAGCAGTTTCGGTCTAACGGCCTACGAGCAGTACTTC. The J gene is TRBJ2-7, the V gene TRBV27; D remains unclear. Germline CDR1 is MNHEY and CDR2 is SMNVEV (reference sequence). V shed 3 bases and J shed 2 bases, with 11 bases lying between them. The CDR3 runs 14 residues.

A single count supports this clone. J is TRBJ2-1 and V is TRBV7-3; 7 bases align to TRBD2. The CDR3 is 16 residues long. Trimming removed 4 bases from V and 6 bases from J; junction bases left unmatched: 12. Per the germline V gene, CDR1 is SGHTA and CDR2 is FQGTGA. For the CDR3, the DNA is TGTGCCAGCAGCTCCCTTGGCGGGAGTGGGGTCAATGAGCAGTTCTTC. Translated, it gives CASSSLGGSGVNEQFF.

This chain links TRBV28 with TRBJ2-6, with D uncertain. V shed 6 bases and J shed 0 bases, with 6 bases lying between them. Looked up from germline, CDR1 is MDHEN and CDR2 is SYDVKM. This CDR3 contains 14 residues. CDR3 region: CASSASSGANVLTF. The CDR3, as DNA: TGTGCCAGCAGCGCCAGCTCTGGGGCCAACGTCCTGACTTTC.

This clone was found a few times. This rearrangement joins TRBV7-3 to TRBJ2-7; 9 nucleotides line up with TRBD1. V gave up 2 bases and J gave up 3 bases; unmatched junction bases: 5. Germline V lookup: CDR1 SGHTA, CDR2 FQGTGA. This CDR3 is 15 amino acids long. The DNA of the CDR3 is TGTGCCAGCAGCTTAGAGGGACAGGGTTTCTACGAGCAGTACTTC. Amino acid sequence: CASSLEGQGFYEQYF.

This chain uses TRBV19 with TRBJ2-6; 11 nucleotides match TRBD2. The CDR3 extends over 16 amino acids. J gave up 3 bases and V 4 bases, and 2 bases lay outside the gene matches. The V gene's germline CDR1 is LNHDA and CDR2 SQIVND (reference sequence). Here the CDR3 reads CASSKGTSGGANVLTF. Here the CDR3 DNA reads TGTGCCAGTAGTAAAGGGACTAGCGGTGGGGCCAACGTCCTGACTTTC.

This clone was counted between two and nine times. The DNA for the CDR3 is TGTGCCAGCAGCCGGGGAGCGGGAGTCGGGGATACGCAGTATTTT. It specifies CASSRGAGVGDTQYF. The rearrangement joins TRBV14 to TRBJ2-3, with TRBD2 matching over 8 bases. The CDR3 runs 15 residues. Germline V gives CDR1 SGHDN, CDR2 FVKESK. V was pared by 4 bases and J by 6 bases, with 9 bases of the junction left unmatched.

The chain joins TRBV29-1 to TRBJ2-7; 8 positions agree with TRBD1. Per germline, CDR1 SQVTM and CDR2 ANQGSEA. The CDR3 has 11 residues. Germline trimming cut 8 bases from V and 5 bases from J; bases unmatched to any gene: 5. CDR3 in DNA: TGCAGCACTAACAGGGGGAACGAGCAGTACTTC. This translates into CSTNRGNEQYF.

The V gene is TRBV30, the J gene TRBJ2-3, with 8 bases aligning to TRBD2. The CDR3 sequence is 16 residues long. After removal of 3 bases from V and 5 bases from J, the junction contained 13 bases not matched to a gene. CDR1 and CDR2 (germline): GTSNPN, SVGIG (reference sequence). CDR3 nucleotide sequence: TGTGCCTGGAGGCCCCGCGTCGGGAGGGCCATAGATACGCAGTATTTT. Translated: CAWRPRVGRAIDTQYF.

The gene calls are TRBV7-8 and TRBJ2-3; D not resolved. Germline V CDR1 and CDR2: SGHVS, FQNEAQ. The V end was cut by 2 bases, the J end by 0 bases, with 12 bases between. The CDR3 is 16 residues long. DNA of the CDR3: TGTGCCAGCAGCTTAAATGTGCGGTCAAGCACAGATACGCAGTATTTT. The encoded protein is CASSLNVRSSTDTQYF.

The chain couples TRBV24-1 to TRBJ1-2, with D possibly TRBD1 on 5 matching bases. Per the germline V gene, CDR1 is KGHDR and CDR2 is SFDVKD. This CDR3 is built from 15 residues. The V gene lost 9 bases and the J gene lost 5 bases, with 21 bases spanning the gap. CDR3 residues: CATADSAGSPYGYTF. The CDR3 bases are TGTGCCACCGCGGATTCGGCAGGGTCGCCGTATGGCTACACCTTC.

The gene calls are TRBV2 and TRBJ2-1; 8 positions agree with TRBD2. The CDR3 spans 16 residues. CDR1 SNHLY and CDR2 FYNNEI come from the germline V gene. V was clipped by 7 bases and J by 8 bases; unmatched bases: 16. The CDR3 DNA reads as TGTGCCAGCACTCTAGATCTAGCCCGGGAGGGCTATGAGCAGTTCTTC. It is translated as CASTLDLAREGYEQFF.

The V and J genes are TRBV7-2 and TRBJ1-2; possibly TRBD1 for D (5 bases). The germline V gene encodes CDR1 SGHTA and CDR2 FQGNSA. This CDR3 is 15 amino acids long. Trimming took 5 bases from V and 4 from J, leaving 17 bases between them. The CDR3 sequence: CASSPRVAHGYGYTF. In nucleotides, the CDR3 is TGTGCCAGCAGCCCCAGGGTGGCTCATGGCTATGGCTACACCTTC.

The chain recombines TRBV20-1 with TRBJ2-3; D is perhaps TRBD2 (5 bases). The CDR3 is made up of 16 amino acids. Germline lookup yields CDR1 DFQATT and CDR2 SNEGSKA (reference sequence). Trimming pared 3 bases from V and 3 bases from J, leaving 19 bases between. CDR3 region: CSASGALRVLTDTQYF. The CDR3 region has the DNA TGCAGTGCTAGTGGCGCGTTGAGGGTGCTGACAGATACGCAGTATTTT.

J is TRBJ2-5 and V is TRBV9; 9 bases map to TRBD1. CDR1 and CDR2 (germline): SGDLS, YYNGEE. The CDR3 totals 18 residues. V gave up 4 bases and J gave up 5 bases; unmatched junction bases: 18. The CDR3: CASSPTLQGAIGLETQYF. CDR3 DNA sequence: TGTGCCAGCAGCCCCACCCTACAGGGGGCGATTGGTCTGGAGACCCAGTACTTC.

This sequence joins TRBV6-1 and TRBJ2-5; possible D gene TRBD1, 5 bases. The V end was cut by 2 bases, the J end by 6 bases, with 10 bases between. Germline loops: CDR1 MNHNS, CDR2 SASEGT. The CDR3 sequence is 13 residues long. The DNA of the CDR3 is TGTGCCAGCAGTGAAAACAGGCCCAAGACCCAGTACTTC. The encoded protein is CASSENRPKTQYF.